The 4 T cell receptor beta chains presented below share a single source sample, sequenced in a study of CD8+ T cells in alopecia areata. Stated treatment: oral pan-JAK inhibitor, 5-10 mg twice daily. RNA was isolated and reverse transcribed to cDNA, the sequencing template. The protocol was immunoSEQ multiplex PCR, while the TCRdb copy is restricted to in-frame clones and leaves out a portion. The table has about 200,000 clones, around three fifths seen once; the top ten hold 0.95% to 1.1%. Sequencing used CD4+ T cells sorted from blood, obtained at week 24, from a patient treated with tofacitinib. These receptors came from a human donor with alopecia areata.

J is TRBJ2-2 and V is TRBV11-2; 11 bases are a match to TRBD2. J was trimmed by 5 bases and V by 2 bases; bases with no gene match: 7. The CDR3 totals 17 residues. Germline V lookup: CDR1 SGHAT, CDR2 FQNNGV. The CDR3 bases are TGTGCCAGCAGCTTACGGCTAGCGGGGGGAATTACCGGGGAGCTGTTTTTT. Its translation is CASSLRLAGGITGELFF.

This rearrangement joins TRBV19 to TRBJ2-7, with TRBD1 identical over 8 bases. Germline V CDR1 and CDR2: LNHDA, SQIVND (reference sequence). With 5 bases clipped from V and 2 bases from J, the junction kept 5 bases outside the gene matches. The CDR3 is 14 residues long. The CDR3 sequence: CASSSRQGTYEQYF. CDR3 nucleotides: TGTGCCAGTAGTTCGCGACAGGGGACCTACGAGCAGTACTTC.

This clone occurred once. The genes are TRBV7-8 and TRBJ2-7; possibly TRBD2 for D (6 bases). The ends were cut back, 5 bases at V and 3 bases at J, with 17 bases in the middle. The CDR3 loop spans 15 amino acids. The germline gives CDR1 SGHVS, CDR2 FQNEAQ. CDR3 protein: CASSATGLRDYEQYF. DNA of the CDR3: TGTGCCAGCAGCGCAACGGGACTTAGAGACTACGAGCAGTACTTC.

The chain joins TRBV7-8 to TRBJ2-1; TRBD1 agrees at 7 bases. This CDR3 is built from 14 residues. Germline loops: CDR1 SGHVS, CDR2 FQNEAQ. With V trimmed by 1 base and J by 8 bases, 5 bases remained unmatched. CDR3: CASSLVVGGDEQFF. CDR3 DNA: TGTGCCAGCAGCTTAGTAGTAGGGGGCGATGAGCAGTTCTTC.